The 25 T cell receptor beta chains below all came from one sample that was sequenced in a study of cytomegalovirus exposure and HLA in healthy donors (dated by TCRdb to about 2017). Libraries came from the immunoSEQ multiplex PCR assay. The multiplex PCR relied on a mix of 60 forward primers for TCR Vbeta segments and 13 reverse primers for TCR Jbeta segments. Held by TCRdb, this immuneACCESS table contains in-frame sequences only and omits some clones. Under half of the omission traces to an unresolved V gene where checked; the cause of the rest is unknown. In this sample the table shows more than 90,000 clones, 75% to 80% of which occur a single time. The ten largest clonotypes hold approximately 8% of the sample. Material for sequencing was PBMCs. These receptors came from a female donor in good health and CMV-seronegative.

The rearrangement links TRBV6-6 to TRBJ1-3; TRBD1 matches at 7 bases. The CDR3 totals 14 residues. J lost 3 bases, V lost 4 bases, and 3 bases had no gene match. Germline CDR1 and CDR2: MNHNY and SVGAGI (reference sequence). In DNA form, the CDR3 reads TGTGCCAGCAGTTTCAGGGGGAATGGAAACACCATATATTTT. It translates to CASSFRGNGNTIYF.

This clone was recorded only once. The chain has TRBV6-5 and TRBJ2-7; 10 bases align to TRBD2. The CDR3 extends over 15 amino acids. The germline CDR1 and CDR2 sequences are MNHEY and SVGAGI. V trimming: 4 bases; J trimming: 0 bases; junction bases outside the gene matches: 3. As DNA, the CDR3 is TGTGCCAGCAGTTTGCTAGCGGGAGCCTCCTACGAGCAGTACTTC. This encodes CASSLLAGASYEQYF.

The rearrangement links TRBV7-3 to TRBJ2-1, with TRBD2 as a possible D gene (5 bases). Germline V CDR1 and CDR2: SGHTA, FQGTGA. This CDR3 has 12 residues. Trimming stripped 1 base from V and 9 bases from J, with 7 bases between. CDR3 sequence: CASSLNEGEQFF. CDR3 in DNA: TGTGCCAGCAGCTTAAATGAGGGTGAGCAGTTCTTC.

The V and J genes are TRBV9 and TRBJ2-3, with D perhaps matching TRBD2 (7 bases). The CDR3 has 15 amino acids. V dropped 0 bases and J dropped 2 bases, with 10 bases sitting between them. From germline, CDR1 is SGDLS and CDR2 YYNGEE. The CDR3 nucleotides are TGTGCCAGCAGCGTAGCGGGGGGCGCCACAGATACGCAGTATTTT. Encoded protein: CASSVAGGATDTQYF. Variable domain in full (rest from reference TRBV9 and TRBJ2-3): DSGVTQTPKHLITATGQRVTLRCSPRSGDLSVYWYQQSLDQGLQFLIQYYNGEERAKGNILERFSAQQFPDLHSELNLSSLELGDSALYFCASSVAGGATDTQYFGPGTRLTVL.

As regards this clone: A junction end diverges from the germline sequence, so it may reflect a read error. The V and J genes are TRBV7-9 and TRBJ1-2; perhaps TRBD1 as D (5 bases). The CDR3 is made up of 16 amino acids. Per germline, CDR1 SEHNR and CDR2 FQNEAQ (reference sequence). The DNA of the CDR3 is TGTTCCAGCAGCTTAGGGACGACACTAGCTAACTATGGCTACACCTTC. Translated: CSSSLGTTLANYGYTF.

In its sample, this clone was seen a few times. Here the CDR3 DNA reads TGTGCCAGCAGCCATGGAGGAGATACGCAGTATTTT. Its protein product is CASSHGGDTQYF. The V call is TRBV7-9, the J call TRBJ2-3; weak D call: TRBD2 (5 bases). This CDR3 has 12 amino acids. The germline V gene has CDR1 SEHNR and CDR2 FQNEAQ (reference sequence). V was shortened by 5 bases and J by 5 bases, with 8 bases between the two germline ends.

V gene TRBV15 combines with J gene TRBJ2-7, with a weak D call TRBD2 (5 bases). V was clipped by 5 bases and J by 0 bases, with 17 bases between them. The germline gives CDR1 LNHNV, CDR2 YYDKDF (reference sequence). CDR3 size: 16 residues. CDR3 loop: CATSRREGSISYEQYF. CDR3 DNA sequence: TGTGCCACCAGCCGACGAGAAGGGAGCATCTCCTACGAGCAGTACTTC. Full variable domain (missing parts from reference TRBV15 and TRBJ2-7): DAMVIQNPRYQVTQFGKPVTLSCSQTLNHNVMYWYQQKSSQAPKLLFHYYDKDFNNEADTPDNFQSRRPNTSFCFLDIRSPGLGDTAMYLCATSRREGSISYEQYFGPGTRLTVT.

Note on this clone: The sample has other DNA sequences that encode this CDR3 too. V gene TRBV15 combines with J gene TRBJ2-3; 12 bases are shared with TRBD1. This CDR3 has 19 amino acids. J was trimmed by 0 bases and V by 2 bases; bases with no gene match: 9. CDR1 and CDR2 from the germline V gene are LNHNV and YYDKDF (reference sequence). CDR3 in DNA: TGTGCCACCAGCAGATCCGGGACAGGGGGCATTTCTAGCACAGATACGCAGTATTTT. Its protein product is CATSRSGTGGISSTDTQYF.

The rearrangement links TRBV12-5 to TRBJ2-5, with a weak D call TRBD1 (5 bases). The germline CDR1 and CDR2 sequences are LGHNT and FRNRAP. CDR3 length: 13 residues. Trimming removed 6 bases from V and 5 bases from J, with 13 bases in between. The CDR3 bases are TGTGCTAGTGGGCCCTCTGGGGCTGAGACCCAGTACTTC. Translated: CASGPSGAETQYF.

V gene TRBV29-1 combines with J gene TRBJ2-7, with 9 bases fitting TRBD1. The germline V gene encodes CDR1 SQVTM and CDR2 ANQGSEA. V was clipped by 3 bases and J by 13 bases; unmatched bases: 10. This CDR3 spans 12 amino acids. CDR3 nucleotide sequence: TGCAGCGTTGAGACCTGGGGGGGACAGGGTTACTTC. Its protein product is CSVETWGGQGYF.

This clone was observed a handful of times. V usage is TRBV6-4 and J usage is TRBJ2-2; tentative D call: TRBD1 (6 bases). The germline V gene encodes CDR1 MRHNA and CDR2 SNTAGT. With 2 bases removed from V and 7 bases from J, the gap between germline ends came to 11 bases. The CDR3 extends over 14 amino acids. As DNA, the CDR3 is TGTGCCAGCAGTGACGAGGGACATAGCGGGGAGCTGTTTTTT. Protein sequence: CASSDEGHSGELFF.

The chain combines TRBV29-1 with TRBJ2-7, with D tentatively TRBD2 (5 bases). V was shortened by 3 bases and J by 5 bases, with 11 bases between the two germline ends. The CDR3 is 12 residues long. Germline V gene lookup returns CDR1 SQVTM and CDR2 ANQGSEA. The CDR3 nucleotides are TGCAGCGTTGAGGGATTGAGGGACGAGCAGTACTTC. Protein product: CSVEGLRDEQYF.

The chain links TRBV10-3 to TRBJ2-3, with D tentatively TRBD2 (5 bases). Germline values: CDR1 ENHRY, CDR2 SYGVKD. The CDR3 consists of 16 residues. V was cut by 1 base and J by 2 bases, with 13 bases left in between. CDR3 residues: CAISEWTGTATDTQYF. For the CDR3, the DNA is TGTGCCATCAGTGAGTGGACGGGAACCGCCACAGATACGCAGTATTTT.

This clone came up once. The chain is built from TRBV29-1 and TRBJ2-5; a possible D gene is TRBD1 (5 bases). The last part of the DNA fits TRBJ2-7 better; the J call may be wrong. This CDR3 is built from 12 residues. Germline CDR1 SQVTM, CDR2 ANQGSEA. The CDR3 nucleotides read TGCAGCATCCTTGGACATACCTACGAGCAGTACTTC. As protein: CSILGHTYEQYF.

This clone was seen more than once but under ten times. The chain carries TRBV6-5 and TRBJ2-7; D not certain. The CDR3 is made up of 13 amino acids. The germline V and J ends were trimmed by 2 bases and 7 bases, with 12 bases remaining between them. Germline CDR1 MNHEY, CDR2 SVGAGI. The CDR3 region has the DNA TGTGCCAGCAGTTACAGCTTGATGCGAGAGCAGTACTTC. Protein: CASSYSLMREQYF.

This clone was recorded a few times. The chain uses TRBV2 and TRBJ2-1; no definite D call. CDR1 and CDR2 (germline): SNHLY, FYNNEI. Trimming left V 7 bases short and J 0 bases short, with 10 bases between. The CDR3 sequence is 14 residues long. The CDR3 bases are TGTGCCAGCAATCAGGATAGCTCCTACAATGAGCAGTTCTTC. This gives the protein CASNQDSSYNEQFF.

CDR3: CASSLAGAGSYEQYF. CDR3 nucleotides: TGTGCCAGCAGTTTAGCAGGGGCGGGCTCCTACGAGCAGTACTTC. The chain carries TRBV28 and TRBJ2-7; possibly TRBD1 for D (6 bases). Per germline, CDR1 MDHEN and CDR2 SYDVKM. Trimming pared 2 bases from V and 0 bases from J, leaving 11 bases between. CDR3 length: 15 residues.

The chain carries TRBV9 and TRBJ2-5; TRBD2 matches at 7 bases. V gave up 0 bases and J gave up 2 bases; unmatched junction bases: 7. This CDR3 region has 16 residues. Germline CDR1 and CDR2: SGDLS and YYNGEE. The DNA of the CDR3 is TGTGCCAGCAGCGTAGAGGAAGCGGGGCGGCAAGAGACCCAGTACTTC. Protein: CASSVEEAGRQETQYF.

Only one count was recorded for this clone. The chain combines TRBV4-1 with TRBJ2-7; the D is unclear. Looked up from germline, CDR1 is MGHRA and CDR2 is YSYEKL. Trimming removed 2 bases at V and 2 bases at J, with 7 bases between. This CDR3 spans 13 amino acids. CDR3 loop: CASSQPGTYEQYF. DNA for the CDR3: TGCGCCAGCAGCCAACCAGGAACCTACGAGCAGTACTTC.

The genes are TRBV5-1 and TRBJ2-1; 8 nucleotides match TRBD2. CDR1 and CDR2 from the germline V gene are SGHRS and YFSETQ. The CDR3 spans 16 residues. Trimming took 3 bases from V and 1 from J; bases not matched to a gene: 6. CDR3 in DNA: TGCGCCAGCAGCTATCTAGCGGGCCTGTCCTACAATGAGCAGTTCTTC. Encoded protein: CASSYLAGLSYNEQFF.

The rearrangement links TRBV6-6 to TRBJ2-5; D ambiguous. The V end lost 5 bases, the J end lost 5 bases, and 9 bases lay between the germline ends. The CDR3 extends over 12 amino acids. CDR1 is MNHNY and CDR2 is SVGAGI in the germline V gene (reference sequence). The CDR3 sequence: CASSGLGETQYF. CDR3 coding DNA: TGTGCCAGCAGTGGTCTGGGCGAGACCCAGTACTTC.

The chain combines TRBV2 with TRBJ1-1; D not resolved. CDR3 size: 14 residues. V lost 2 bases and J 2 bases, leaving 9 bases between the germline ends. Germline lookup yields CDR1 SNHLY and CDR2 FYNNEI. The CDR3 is CASSESGSNTEAFF. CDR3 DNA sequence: TGTGCCAGCAGTGAATCAGGATCCAACACTGAAGCTTTCTTT.

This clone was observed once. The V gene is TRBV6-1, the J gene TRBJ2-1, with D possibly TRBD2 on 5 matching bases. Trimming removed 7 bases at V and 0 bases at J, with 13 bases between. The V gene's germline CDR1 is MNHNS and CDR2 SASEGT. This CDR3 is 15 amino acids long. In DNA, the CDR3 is TGTGCCAGCACTTTCCGGGGTAACTCCTACAATGAGCAGTTCTTC. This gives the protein CASTFRGNSYNEQFF.

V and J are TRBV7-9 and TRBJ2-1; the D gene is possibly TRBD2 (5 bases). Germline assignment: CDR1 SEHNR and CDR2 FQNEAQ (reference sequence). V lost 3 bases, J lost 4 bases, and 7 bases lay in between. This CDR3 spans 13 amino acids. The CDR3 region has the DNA TGTGCCAGCAGCTTGGGAGAATACAATGAGCAGTTCTTC. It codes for CASSLGEYNEQFF.

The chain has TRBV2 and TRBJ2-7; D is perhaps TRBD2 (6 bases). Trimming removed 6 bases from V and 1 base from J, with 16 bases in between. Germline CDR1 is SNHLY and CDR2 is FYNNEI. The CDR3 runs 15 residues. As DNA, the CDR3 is TGTGCCAGCAGGGCCCCGGGACTCTATTCCTACGAGCAGTACTTC. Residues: CASRAPGLYSYEQYF.